This TCR beta chain stems from a study of cytomegalovirus exposure and HLA in healthy donors. Method: immunoSEQ multiplex PCR; TCRdb's copy keeps in-frame clones and lacks some. The repertoire holds about 160,000 clones, with 88% as singletons. The germline gives CDR1 SGHVS, CDR2 FNYEAQ. This CDR3 is 14 amino acids long. V lost 5 bases to trimming and J lost 5 bases; unmatched junction nucleotides: 8. The sequence came from a man in his late teens or twenties in good health and CMV-seronegative. Sequencing used PBMCs. The chain combines TRBV7-6 with TRBJ1-1; 7 nucleotides agree with TRBD1. CDR3 amino acids: CASSGHRGDTEAFF. CDR3 nucleotides: TGTGCCAGCAGCGGCCACAGGGGAGATACTGAAGCTTTCTTT.